These 31 T cell receptor beta chains came from one sample sequenced in a study of tumor-infiltrating lymphocytes in primary liver carcinoma. The investigators made TCR beta cDNA from approximately 0.5 ug total RNA, using a constant-region primer. ARM-PCR, slightly modified, supplied the TCR beta libraries through three nested multiplex PCR rounds. The opening two PCR rounds, ten to eleven cycles each, paired TRBV1-TRBV30 forward primers with a C-beta reverse primer. One entry per CDR3 protein, called by TCRdb with MiXCR from the multiplex PCR reads. The sample yields roughly 200,000 distinct CDR3 sequences, approximately 80% seen once. Bulk tissue was left unsorted, and RNA and DNA were co-extracted from 20-30 mg of it. Sequencing input: tumor tissue from primary liver carcinoma. The receptors here all came from a man in his forties or fifties with primary liver carcinoma and hepatitis B virus infection.

Remarks on this clonotype: The junction shows a germline mismatch at one end, possibly a read error. V usage is TRBV5-4 and J usage is TRBJ2-6; D possibly corresponds to TRBD1 (5 bases). The CDR3 totals 17 residues. Germline V gives CDR1 SGHNT, CDR2 YYREEE (reference sequence). CDR3 bases: TGTGCCAACAGCCCCGGGTCTTTCTTCTCTGGGGCCGACGTCCTGACTTTC. This translates into CANSPGSFFSGADVLTF. Based on the CDR3 plus reference TRBV5-4 and TRBJ2-6, the full variable domain is ETGVTQSPTHLIKTRGQQVTLRCSSQSGHNTVSWYQQALGQGPQFIFQYYREEENGRGNFPPRFSGLQFPNYSSELNVNALELDDSALYLCANSPGSFFSGADVLTFGAGSRLTVL.

With respect to this clonotype: Germline is not matched at one junction end, which may reflect a read error. This sequence joins TRBV29-1 and TRBJ2-5; D is possibly TRBD2 (5 bases). Germline V gene lookup returns CDR1 SQVTM and CDR2 ANQGSEA. The CDR3 is 11 amino acids. The CDR3 DNA sequence: TGCAGCGTTGTATTGGGAGATACCCGGTACTTC. It specifies CSVVLGDTRYF.

Concerning this clonotype itself: Lacking the conserved final phenylalanine or tryptophan, this CDR3 likely reflects a read error. The genes are TRBV12-3 or TRBV12-4 and TRBJ1-2, with a weak D call TRBD1 (6 bases). This CDR3 has 15 residues. The CDR3 bases are TGTGTCAGCAGCCGGACCACAGGGTTCGGATATGGCTACACCTTA. Encoded protein: CVSSRTTGFGYGYTL.

Here the CDR3 reads CASNPEYGSNGYTF. Here the CDR3 DNA reads TGCGCCAGTAACCCCGAATACGGATCCAATGGCTACACCTTC. The V call is TRBV5-1, the J call TRBJ1-2; D unclear. The CDR3 has 14 residues. Looked up from germline, CDR1 is SGHRS and CDR2 is YFSETQ. The germline V and J ends were trimmed by 8 bases and 6 bases, with 20 bases remaining between them.

On this clonotype: No conserved phenylalanine or tryptophan ends this CDR3, so it is likely a read error. This chain links TRBV29-1 with TRBJ1-1, with D possibly TRBD1 on 5 matching bases. The V gene's germline CDR1 is SQVTM and CDR2 ANQGSEA. CDR3 length: 15 amino acids. CDR3 sequence (DNA): TGCAGCGTTGCAGAAGGCTGGGGGATGAACGCTGAAGCTTTCCTT. Amino acids: CSVAEGWGMNAEAFL.

This clonotype has just one count. One end of the junction fails to match germline, which may point to a read error. The rearrangement links TRBV5-6 to TRBJ2-3; perhaps TRBD2 as D (5 bases). The CDR3 loop spans 18 amino acids. Germline values: CDR1 SGHDT, CDR2 YYEEEE. The CDR3 DNA reads as TGTGCCAGCAGCTCCTTGACTAACCCGGGCAACTTTTTAGATACGAAGTATTTT. Encoded protein: CASSSLTNPGNFLDTKYF. Complete variable domain (other parts from reference TRBV5-6 and TRBJ2-3): DAGVTQSPTHLIKTRGQQVTLRCSPKSGHDTVSWYQQALGQGPQFIFQYYEEEERQRGNFPDRFSGHQFPNYSSELNVNALLLGDSALYLCASSSLTNPGNFLDTKYFGPGTRLTVL.

As regards this clonotype: A much larger clone lies one base from this, so it may be a read error. The chain uses TRBV12-3 or TRBV12-4 and TRBJ1-1; maybe TRBD1 (5 bases). This CDR3 spans 14 amino acids. The CDR3 sequence: CASTRVGLNTETFF. CDR3 coding DNA: TGTGCCAGCACCCGGGTGGGGCTGAACACTGAAACTTTCTTT.

The J gene is TRBJ2-7, the V gene TRBV14, with 9 positions matching TRBD2. This CDR3 has 14 amino acids. The V segment lost 5 bases and the J segment 6 bases; nucleotides outside the gene matches: 8. CDR1 and CDR2 (germline): SGHDN, FVKESK. In DNA form, the CDR3 reads TGTGCCAGCAGCTACCGGATTAGCGGGAGCGAGCAGTACTTC. This gives the protein CASSYRISGSEQYF.

As to this clonotype: One end of the junction does not line up with germline, which may come from a read error. CDR3 in amino acids: CSIEGAPGSTDTQYF. Here the CDR3 DNA reads TGCAGCATTGAGGGGGCCCCGGGAAGCACAGATACGCAGTATTTT. The V call is TRBV29-1, the J call TRBJ2-3; 7 nucleotides line up with TRBD1. This CDR3 has 15 amino acids. Per germline, CDR1 SQVTM and CDR2 ANQGSEA.

The V call is TRBV11-2, the J call TRBJ2-5, with unresolved D. The CDR3 contains 11 residues. CDR1 SGHAT and CDR2 FQNNGV come from the germline V gene. CDR3 sequence reads: CTSSLKETQYF. For the CDR3, the DNA is TGTACGAGCAGCTTAAAAGAGACCCAGTACTTC.

Note on this clonotype: This CDR3 is missing its conserved last phenylalanine or tryptophan, likely due to a read error. The limits of the CDR3 on the DNA are not certain, so only TCRdb's listed CDR3 is given. The J gene is TRBJ2-1, the V gene TRBV11-1; the table's D call, TRBD2, has no DNA check behind it. CDR1 and CDR2 from the germline V gene are SGHAT and FQDESV (reference sequence). The CDR3 comprises 18 residues, both ends counted. The CDR3 loop is CACSLYRSAGGSYNEQFL.

This clonotype was observed once. The rearrangement uses TRBV11-3 and TRBJ1-1; D ambiguous. Germline CDR1 SGHNT, CDR2 YENEEA. The CDR3 contains 15 residues. This CDR3 reads CAGNPGSGWGTEAFF. CDR3 DNA sequence: TGTGCGGGCAACCCAGGATCAGGTTGGGGTACTGAAGCTTTCTTT.

About this clonotype itself: This is likely a read error, given that the CDR3 carries no conserved phenylalanine or tryptophan at its end. V usage is TRBV12-3 or TRBV12-4 and J usage is TRBJ2-2, with 11 bases aligning to TRBD2. The CDR3 length is 15 residues. DNA of the CDR3: TGTGCCAGCACCCTGACTAGCGGGAACACTGGGGAGCTGTTTCTT. Translated, it gives CASTLTSGNTGELFL.

As for this clonotype: This CDR3 fails to terminate in the conserved phenylalanine or tryptophan, so it likely reflects a read error. The DNA is omitted, as the CDR3 cannot be located on it reliably, and the CDR3 follows TCRdb's listing. The gene calls are TRBV12-3 or TRBV12-4 and TRBJ1-2; whether TRBD1, the table's D call, matches the DNA was not checked. The CDR3 length equals 14 residues, ends included. The CDR3 reads CASSLQGGNYGYIL.

On this clonotype itself: A read error is possible here, since a much larger clone lies one base away. The DNA of the CDR3 is TGTGCCAGCAGTTGGACTAGCGTGAGGGACATTCAGTACTTC. This gives the protein CASSWTSVRDIQYF. The chain carries TRBV2 and TRBJ2-4, with TRBD2 identical over 9 bases. Looked up from germline, CDR1 is SNHLY and CDR2 is FYNNEI. The CDR3 extends over 14 amino acids. Germline trimming cut 5 bases from V and 8 bases from J; bases unmatched to any gene: 7.

To note about this clonotype: This may be a read error, as it is one base from a much larger clone. The rearrangement uses TRBV20-1 and TRBJ2-5; a weak D match, TRBD2 (6 bases). The CDR3 length is 14 residues. Germline V gives CDR1 DFQATT, CDR2 SNEGSKA (reference sequence). Trimming pared 6 bases from V and 5 bases from J, leaving 19 bases between. The CDR3 loop is CSALLVGGWETQYF. CDR3 DNA sequence: TGCAGTGCGTTACTAGTGGGAGGTTGGGAGACCCAGTACTTC.

Of note for this clonotype: The junction differs from germline at one of its ends, possibly a read error. The chain is built from TRBV11-1 and TRBJ2-1; D is unresolved. Germline V gives CDR1 SGHAT, CDR2 FQDESV (reference sequence). This CDR3 is 16 amino acids long. The DNA for the CDR3 is TGTGCCTGCAGCTCCTCCTCTGTCCTCTCATACAATGAGCAATTCTTC. It yields the protein CACSSSSVLSYNEQFF.

In the case of this clonotype: At one of its ends the junction is not consistent with the germline gene, which may arise from a read error. This chain links TRBV6-1 with TRBJ2-7; TRBD1 or TRBD2 may be the D gene (5 bases each). The CDR3 extends over 15 amino acids. CDR1 MNHNS and CDR2 SASEGT come from the germline V gene. This CDR3 reads CASSVGTVDSYEKYF. The DNA for the CDR3 is TGTGCCAGCAGTGTTGGGACGGTGGACTCCTACGAGAAGTACTTC.

V is TRBV12-3 or TRBV12-4 and J is TRBJ2-5, with TRBD2 as a possible D gene (7 bases). Trimming took 7 bases from V and 6 from J, leaving 15 bases between them. The CDR3 runs to 13 residues. In DNA form, the CDR3 reads TGTGCCAGCACACGAAGCGGGACAAAGACCCAGTACTTC. Residues: CASTRSGTKTQYF.

In regard to this clonotype: One end of the junction varies from germline; a read error may be responsible. The V gene is TRBV11-2, the J gene TRBJ2-7; 7 bases line up with TRBD1. Germline V gene data show CDR1 as SGHAT and CDR2 as FQNNGV. There are 15 residues in the CDR3. CDR3 sequence reads: CPSILRWTGENEQYF. CDR3 DNA: TGTCCCAGCATCTTACGGTGGACAGGTGAAAACGAGCAGTACTTC.

This chain uses TRBV4-3 with TRBJ2-7; TRBD1 matches at 9 bases. CDR1 LGHNA and CDR2 YSLEER come from the germline V gene. The CDR3 totals 16 residues. V lost 2 bases and J lost 1; bases outside the gene matches: 6. CDR3 sequence: CASSQFRTGESYEQYF. The DNA of the CDR3 is TGCGCCAGCAGCCAATTCAGGACAGGGGAATCCTACGAGCAGTACTTC.

This clonotype was recorded only once. V gene TRBV29-1 combines with J gene TRBJ1-1, with D possibly TRBD1 on 5 matching bases. V gave up 7 bases and J gave up 0 bases, with 15 bases separating them. CDR1 and CDR2 (germline): SQVTM, ANQGSEA. The CDR3 loop spans 14 amino acids. In DNA, the CDR3 is TGCAGCGGAAAACGGAGACAGCTGAACACTGAAGCTTTCTTT. This encodes CSGKRRQLNTEAFF.

The chain uses TRBV5-4 and TRBJ2-7, with 8 bases that match TRBD1. Germline CDR1 SGHNT, CDR2 YYREEE (reference sequence). The CDR3 spans 14 residues. In DNA form, the CDR3 reads TGTGCTTGCAGCTTAGGACAGGGTGGCTACGAGCAGTACTTC. Protein: CACSLGQGGYEQYF.

As regards this clonotype: Likely a read error: the CDR3 ends without its conserved phenylalanine or tryptophan. The DNA is left out, because the CDR3 cannot be placed on it with certainty; the CDR3 is given as TCRdb lists it. This chain joins TRBV6-2 or TRBV6-3 and TRBJ1-1; TRBD1 is the table's D call and was not checked against the DNA. Germline V CDR1 and CDR2: MNHEY, SVGEGT. The CDR3 contains 14 residues when both ends are counted. The CDR3 is CASSWTGGNTEVFV.

About this clonotype: The conserved final phenylalanine or tryptophan is absent from the CDR3, which likely points to a read error. Because the CDR3's place on the DNA is in doubt, the DNA is left out and the CDR3 is given as listed by TCRdb. This chain links TRBV6-2 or TRBV6-3 with TRBJ1-1; the D call in the table, TRBD1, was not verified against the DNA. The CDR3 is 13 amino acids in total, end residues counted. Germline loops: CDR1 MNHEY, CDR2 SVGEGT. CDR3 region: CASRLTENTEAFL.

Concerning this clonotype: Germline and junction disagree at one end, which may indicate a read error. The gene calls are TRBV10-2 and TRBJ2-5, with D unclear. The CDR3 has 16 amino acids. The germline V gene encodes CDR1 WSHSY and CDR2 SAAADI. CDR3 loop: CASSAGLVAAQETQYF. CDR3 DNA: TGCGCCAGCAGTGCCGGGTTAGTAGCAGCTCAAGAGACTCAGTACTTC.

As for this clonotype: At one end the junction does not follow the germline gene, possibly because of a read error. CDR3 protein: CANSRLASNEQFF. The CDR3 DNA reads as TGCGCCAACAGTAGACTAGCCTCCAATGAGCAGTTCTTC. The chain links TRBV6-5 to TRBJ2-1; 7 nucleotides agree with TRBD2. Per germline, CDR1 MNHEY and CDR2 SVGAGI. CDR3 length: 13 residues.

Notes on this clonotype: One junction end does not reproduce the germline sequence, and a read error may be involved. The V gene is TRBV5-6, the J gene TRBJ2-5; TRBD1 agrees at 7 bases. This CDR3 region has 13 residues. The germline V gene has CDR1 SGHDT and CDR2 YYEEEE. Written as DNA, the CDR3 is TGTGTCAGCAGTTTGGGACAGCAAGAGGCCCAGTACTTC. Amino acid sequence: CVSSLGQQEAQYF.

V usage is TRBV6-1 and J usage is TRBJ2-2; D is undetermined. Per the germline V gene, CDR1 is MNHNS and CDR2 is SASEGT. V lost 4 bases to trimming and J lost 9 bases, with 15 bases between them. The CDR3 contains 14 residues. CDR3 amino acids: CASSGVSSARELFF. CDR3 nucleotide sequence: TGTGCCAGCAGTGGTGTTAGCAGCGCCAGGGAGCTGTTTTTT.

V gene TRBV6-1 combines with J gene TRBJ2-3; 7 nucleotides line up with TRBD2. J was trimmed by 7 bases and V by 8 bases; bases with no gene match: 12. The CDR3 is 14 amino acids. Germline V gene data show CDR1 as MNHNS and CDR2 as SASEGT. The CDR3 spells CASGMAGETYTQYF. CDR3 coding DNA: TGTGCCAGCGGAATGGCGGGAGAAACATATACGCAGTATTTT.

Of note for this clonotype: A read error is possible here, since a much larger clone lies one base away. This CDR3 fails to terminate in the conserved phenylalanine or tryptophan, so it likely reflects a read error. V usage is TRBV10-3 and J usage is TRBJ2-3, with TRBD1 matching 9 bases. The CDR3 consists of 17 residues. Germline lookup yields CDR1 ENHRY and CDR2 SYGVKD. J was trimmed by 4 bases and V by 4 bases; bases with no gene match: 12. CDR3 coding DNA: TGTGCCATCAGTGTATCCCCCGGGACAGGGAGGGCAGATACGCAGTATTAT. This codes for CAISVSPGTGRADTQYY.